These T cell receptor beta chains were read from a single sample in a study of T cell responses to AZD1222 COVID-19 vaccine. The protocol was immunoSEQ multiplex PCR, while the TCRdb copy is restricted to in-frame clones and leaves out a portion. This table has under 200,000 clones, around 90% appearing once. The sample consisted of peripheral blood, taken on day 0 of AZD1222 vaccination. The receptor set was obtained from an adult in good health. CDR3s include the opening cysteine and the closing phenylalanine or tryptophan. The D gene is left open where the match is weak. A clone size is listed for some rows: how often the clone was seen (once, few, many), or a class if it is expanded.

CDR3aa	CDR3nt	d_gene	abundance	j_gene	v_gene
CASSGDREVHSPLHF	TGTGCCAGTAGCGGGGACAGGGAGGTCCATTCACCCCTCCACTTT	TRBD1	.	TRBJ1-6	TRBV19
CASILGTGDHEQYF	TGCGCCAGCATTCTCGGGACAGGCGACCACGAGCAGTACTTC	TRBD1	.	TRBJ2-7	TRBV5-1
CASSQKGNTEAFF	TGTGCCAGCAGCCAAAAGGGAAACACTGAAGCTTTCTTT	.	.	TRBJ1-1	TRBV3-1/TRBV3-2
CASSVGGVDTGELFF	TGTGCCAGCAGCGTAGGAGGGGTTGATACCGGGGAGCTGTTTTTT	.	.	TRBJ2-2	TRBV9
CASSPEDTGADTQYF	TGTGCCAGCAGCCCTGAAGACACAGGGGCAGATACGCAGTATTTT	TRBD1	.	TRBJ2-3	TRBV9
CASSYSRRLAGAHEQYF	TGTGCCAGCAGTTACTCCCGCAGACTAGCGGGAGCCCATGAGCAGTACTTC	TRBD2	.	TRBJ2-7	TRBV6-2/TRBV6-3
CASSDILGSPLHF	TGTGCCAGTTCGGACATCCTAGGGTCACCCCTCCACTTT	.	.	TRBJ1-6	TRBV19
CASSFPTEAFF	TGTGCCAGCAGTTTCCCCACTGAAGCTTTCTTT	.	once	TRBJ1-1	TRBV28
CASSYSDTQYF	TGTGCCAGCAGTTACTCAGATACGCAGTATTTT	.	.	TRBJ2-3	TRBV6-5
CASSIGPLAGLTDTQYF	TGTGCCAGTAGTATCGGGCCACTAGCGGGCCTCACAGATACGCAGTATTTT	TRBD2	.	TRBJ2-3	TRBV19
CAWREQQHSPLHF	TGTGCCTGGAGAGAACAACAGCACTCACCCCTCCACTTT	.	.	TRBJ1-6	TRBV30
CASSLRSGPGELFF	TGTGCCAGCAGCTTAAGATCCGGGCCCGGGGAGCTGTTTTTT	.	.	TRBJ2-2	TRBV11-2
CASSQHSGEAAFF	TGTGCCAGCAGCCAGCATTCGGGGGAGGCAGCTTTCTTT	.	.	TRBJ1-1	TRBV3-1/TRBV3-2
CASGVIQPQHF	TGCGCCAGCGGGGTCATTCAGCCCCAGCATTTT	.	.	TRBJ1-5	TRBV10-2
CASSRNTNGELFF	TGTGCCAGCAGCCGTAATACCAACGGGGAGCTGTTTTTT	.	once	TRBJ2-2	TRBV14